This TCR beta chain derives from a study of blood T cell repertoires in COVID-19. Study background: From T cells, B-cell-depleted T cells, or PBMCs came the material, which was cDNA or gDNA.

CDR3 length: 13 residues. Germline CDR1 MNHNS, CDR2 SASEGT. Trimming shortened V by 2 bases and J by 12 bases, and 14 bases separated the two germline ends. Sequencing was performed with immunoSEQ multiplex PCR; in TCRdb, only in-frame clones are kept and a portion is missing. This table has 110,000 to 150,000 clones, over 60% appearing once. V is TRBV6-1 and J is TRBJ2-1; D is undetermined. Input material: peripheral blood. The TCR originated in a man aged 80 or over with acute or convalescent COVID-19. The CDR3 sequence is CASSERNGLGQFF. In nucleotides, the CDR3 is TGTGCCAGCAGTGAACGGAATGGGCTGGGGCAGTTCTTC.